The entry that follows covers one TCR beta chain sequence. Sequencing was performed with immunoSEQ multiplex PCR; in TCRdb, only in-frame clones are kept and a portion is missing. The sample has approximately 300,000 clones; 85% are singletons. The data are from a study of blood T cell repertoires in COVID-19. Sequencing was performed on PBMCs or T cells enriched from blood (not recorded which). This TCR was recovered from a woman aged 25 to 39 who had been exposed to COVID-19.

The DNA for the CDR3 is TGCGCCAGCAGGGGGACAGGTAGCAATCAGCCCCAGCATTTT. It specifies CASRGTGSNQPQHF. This sequence joins TRBV10-2 and TRBJ1-5; 8 nucleotides match TRBD1. J lost 0 bases, V lost 6 bases, and 1 base had no gene match. There are 14 residues in the CDR3. The germline V gene encodes CDR1 WSHSY and CDR2 SAAADI.